The 3 T cell receptor beta chains given below trace back to one sample, sequenced in a study of T cell changes during pregnancy in multiple sclerosis. The protocol was immunoSEQ multiplex PCR, while the TCRdb copy is restricted to in-frame clones and leaves out a portion. The sample has about 21,000 clones, around 90% seen once. The sample was CD8+ T cells from peripheral blood mononuclear cells, taken in the third trimester of pregnancy. These receptors came from a female donor in good health, enrolled as a control in a pregnancy study.

The chain has TRBV11-2 and TRBJ1-1, with D maybe TRBD1 (6 bases). The CDR3 has 12 amino acids. CDR1 and CDR2 from the germline V gene are SGHAT and FQNNGV. The germline V and J ends were trimmed by 9 bases and 1 base, with 9 bases remaining between them. The CDR3 bases are TGTGCCAGTCAGACAGGGAACACTGAAGCTTTCTTT. Amino acid sequence: CASQTGNTEAFF. Combining the CDR3 with reference TRBV11-2 and TRBJ1-1 gives the whole variable domain EAGVAQSPRYKIIEKRQSVAFWCNPISGHATLYWYQQILGQGPKLLIQFQNNGVVDDSQLPKDRFSAERLKGVDSTLKIQPAKLEDSAVYLCASQTGNTEAFFGQGTRLTVV.

This clone was seen a handful of times. The chain has TRBV7-9 and TRBJ2-3; no reliable D call. This CDR3 has 13 amino acids. With 0 bases removed from V and 6 bases from J, the gap between germline ends came to 7 bases. Germline V gene lookup returns CDR1 SEHNR and CDR2 FQNEAQ (reference sequence). Here the CDR3 DNA reads TGTGCCAGCAGCTTAGCGCCTCGGGATACGCAGTATTTT. Protein: CASSLAPRDTQYF.

This clone was observed a single time. J is TRBJ2-1 and V is TRBV11-3; 9 positions agree with TRBD2. The CDR3 sequence is 18 residues long. CDR1 SGHNT and CDR2 YENEEA come from the germline V gene. Germline trimming cut 1 base from V and 9 bases from J; bases unmatched to any gene: 16. The CDR3 coding sequence is TGTGCCAGCAGCTTAGGACCCCTTTTGGGCGGGAGGGGCAGTGAGCAGTTCTTC. Its protein is CASSLGPLLGGRGSEQFF.